A selection of T cell receptor beta chains follows, all from one sample in a study of cytomegalovirus exposure and HLA in healthy donors. Assay: immunoSEQ multiplex PCR; the TCRdb copy retains only in-frame clones and omits some. Among around 68,000 clones listed, approximately 81% were seen once. Material for sequencing was PBMCs. These receptors came from a woman under 40 in good health and CMV-seropositive. The CDR3 runs from the conserved cysteine through the conserved F or W. Each record gives: D gene, clone size, J gene, V gene, CDR3 protein, CDR3 DNA. D genes are given only for firm matches. Expanded clones are given a class, and other clones once, few, many or no size at all.

TRBD2 | NA | TRBJ2-3 | TRBV10-3 | CAIMAGGTTDTQYF | TGTGCCATCATGGCGGGAGGGACCACAGATACGCAGTATTTT
TRBD1 | NA | TRBJ2-7 | TRBV5-1 | CASSPGYTGDYEQYF | TGCGCCAGCAGCCCAGGATACACAGGGGACTACGAGCAGTACTTC
NA | NA | TRBJ2-1 | TRBV5-6 | CASRYGLLPGNEQFF | TGTGCCAGCAGATACGGACTTCTCCCGGGCAATGAGCAGTTCTTC
NA | NA | TRBJ1-2 | TRBV7-9 | CASSLREGYGYTF | TGTGCCAGCAGCTTAAGGGAGGGCTATGGCTACACCTTC
NA | few | TRBJ2-2 | TRBV5-4 | CASSLRPNTGELFF | TGTGCCAGCAGCCTCCGTCCGAACACCGGGGAGCTGTTTTTT
TRBD1 | NA | TRBJ2-1 | TRBV9 | CASSGSIVKDRGGDEQFF | TGTGCCAGCAGCGGTAGTATTGTGAAGGACAGGGGGGGCGATGAGCAGTTCTTC
NA | NA | TRBJ1-5 | TRBV21-1 | CASNSFNSNQPQHF | TGTGCCAGCAACTCCTTTAACTCAAATCAGCCCCAGCATTTT
NA | NA | TRBJ1-2 | TRBV6-1 | CASRPWRESKYGYTF | TGTGCCAGCAGGCCGTGGAGGGAGTCTAAGTATGGCTACACCTTC
TRBD2 | NA | TRBJ2-3 | TRBV11-2 | CASSYGLAGGLDTQYF | TGTGCCAGCAGCTACGGACTAGCGGGAGGGTTAGATACGCAGTATTTT
NA | NA | TRBJ2-1 | TRBV2 | CASVGSLKQFF | TGTGCCAGCGTCGGTAGCCTAAAGCAGTTCTTC
NA | NA | TRBJ2-7 | TRBV28 | CASSPNERYYEQYF | TGTGCCAGCAGTCCGAATGAGCGGTACTACGAGCAGTACTTC
TRBD2 | NA | TRBJ2-3 | TRBV28 | CASLSAGVGDTQYF | TGTGCCAGCCTATCGGCGGGAGTAGGAGATACGCAGTATTTT
NA | NA | TRBJ2-3 | TRBV4-1 | CASSQDLELGGTDTQYF | TGCGCCAGCAGCCAAGATTTAGAGTTGGGCGGGACAGATACGCAGTATTTT
TRBD1 | few | TRBJ2-7 | TRBV28 | CASSLPGQGTYEQYF | TGTGCCAGCAGTCTCCCGGGACAGGGGACCTACGAGCAGTACTTC
TRBD2 | NA | TRBJ2-1 | TRBV10-3 | CAISGGLLAGGSPYNEQFF | TGTGCCATCAGTGGGGGGCTACTAGCGGGAGGGAGTCCCTACAATGAGCAGTTCTTC
TRBD2 | NA | TRBJ2-1 | TRBV4-3 | CASSQDGREVGDEQFF | TGCGCCAGCAGCCAAGATGGGCGGGAGGTAGGGGATGAGCAGTTCTTC
NA | NA | TRBJ2-1 | TRBV27 | CASSLRTARAYNEQFF | TGTGCCAGCAGTTTACGGACAGCCCGAGCTTACAATGAGCAGTTCTTC
TRBD2 | NA | TRBJ2-1 | TRBV27 | CASLTSGRLRRDSYNEQFF | TGTGCCAGCCTGACTAGCGGGAGGTTGAGAAGAGACTCCTACAATGAGCAGTTCTTC
NA | NA | TRBJ2-7 | TRBV6-5 | CASSRSGASSYEQYF | TGTGCCAGCAGCCGTAGCGGAGCGAGCTCCTACGAGCAGTACTTC
NA | NA | TRBJ2-7 | TRBV11-2 | CASSRNRGIDEQYF | TGTGCCAGCAGTCGCAATAGGGGGATCGACGAGCAGTACTTC
NA | NA | TRBJ1-2 | TRBV19 | CASSIGAEGDGYTF | TGTGCCAGTAGTATAGGGGCAGAGGGAGATGGCTACACCTTC
TRBD2 | NA | TRBJ2-7 | TRBV28 | CASTPAGGGYEQYF | TGTGCCAGCACCCCAGCGGGAGGGGGATACGAGCAGTACTTC
NA | NA | TRBJ1-6 | TRBV6-4 | CASSGPGSGRYNSPLHF | TGTGCCAGCAGTGGGCCGGGGAGCGGGCGTTATAATTCACCCCTCCACTTT
TRBD1 | NA | TRBJ2-1 | TRBV28 | CASKGQGAYNEQFF | TGTGCCAGTAAGGGCCAGGGGGCTTACAATGAGCAGTTCTTC
TRBD2 | NA | TRBJ2-1 | TRBV11-3 | CASSLGVSGLAGEQFF | TGTGCCAGCAGCTTAGGGGTTAGCGGGCTAGCGGGTGAGCAGTTCTTC
TRBD2 | NA | TRBJ2-3 | TRBV10-1 | CASSVAGGVF | TGCGCCAGCAGTGTAGCGGGAGGGGTTTTT
NA | NA | TRBJ2-2 | TRBV9 | CASSPHGGSEGGELFF | TGTGCCAGCAGCCCCCATGGTGGCAGCGAGGGCGGGGAGCTGTTTTTT
NA | NA | TRBJ1-1 | TRBV7-6 | CASSYAGGNTEAFF | TGTGCCAGCAGCTATGCGGGGGGGAACACTGAAGCTTTCTTT
NA | few | TRBJ1-5 | TRBV6-1 | CASSGGRAGLGNQPQHF | TGTGCCAGCAGTGGCGGCCGGGCAGGGTTGGGCAATCAGCCCCAGCATTTT
NA | NA | TRBJ2-3 | TRBV7-2 | CASSRLDTQYF | TGTGCCAGCAGTCGTCTCGATACGCAGTATTTT
NA | NA | TRBJ2-7 | TRBV9 | CASSGGDIGTSYYEQYF | TGTGCCAGCAGCGGAGGAGACATCGGGACATCTTACTACGAGCAGTACTTC
TRBD2 | NA | TRBJ2-3 | TRBV30 | CAWNGGGTDTQYF | TGTGCCTGGAACGGGGGGGGCACAGATACGCAGTATTTT
TRBD1 | NA | TRBJ2-5 | TRBV9 | CASSVVVAGGHETQYF | TGTGCCAGCAGCGTAGTGGTCGCAGGGGGCCATGAGACCCAGTACTTC
NA | NA | TRBJ1-4 | TRBV6-5 | CASRKRTVNEKLFF | TGTGCCAGCAGAAAAAGGACAGTTAATGAAAAACTGTTTTTT
NA | NA | TRBJ1-2 | TRBV5-4 | CASSLGVARYGYTF | TGTGCCAGCAGCTTGGGGGTAGCTCGTTATGGCTACACCTTC
NA | NA | TRBJ2-1 | TRBV10-2 | CASSGTSHEQFF | TGCGCCAGCAGTGGTACTAGCCATGAGCAGTTCTTC
TRBD2 | NA | TRBJ2-2 | TRBV27 | CASSLDGRAWTGELFF | TGTGCCAGCAGTCTAGACGGGAGGGCCTGGACCGGGGAGCTGTTTTTT
TRBD1 | NA | TRBJ2-2 | TRBV6-4 | CASRGQGSGELFF | TGTGCCAGCAGGGGACAGGGAAGCGGGGAGCTGTTTTTT
NA | once | TRBJ2-3 | TRBV27 | CASSLSRDTQYF | TGTGCCAGCAGTTTATCGAGAGATACGCAGTATTTT
NA | NA | TRBJ2-1 | TRBV6-5 | CASSPESSYNEQFF | TGTGCCAGCTCCCCTGAGAGCTCCTACAATGAGCAGTTCTTC
NA | NA | TRBJ2-7 | TRBV7-9 | CSSSLQVTYEQYF | TGTTCCAGCAGCTTACAGGTAACCTACGAGCAGTACTTC
TRBD1 | NA | TRBJ2-7 | TRBV27 | CASSSNPDRDEQYF | TGTGCCAGCAGTTCTAACCCTGACAGGGACGAGCAGTACTTC
NA | few | TRBJ1-2 | TRBV9 | CASSVAAQGPYGYTF | TGTGCCAGCAGCGTAGCCGCCCAGGGGCCCTATGGCTACACCTTC
NA | once | TRBJ2-5 | TRBV29-1 | CSVVWWESQETQYF | TGCAGCGTTGTTTGGTGGGAGAGCCAAGAGACCCAGTACTTC
TRBD1 | once | TRBJ2-7 | TRBV7-6 | CASSLGDSSYEQYF | TGTGCCAGCAGCTTAGGGGACAGCTCCTACGAGCAGTACTTC
NA | NA | TRBJ1-1 | TRBV29-1 | CSVDGGAEAFF | TGCAGCGTTGATGGGGGGGCTGAAGCTTTCTTT
TRBD2 | NA | TRBJ2-7 | TRBV5-1 | CASSLTFGGRASEQYF | TGCGCCAGCAGCTTGACGTTCGGCGGGAGGGCCTCCGAGCAGTACTTC
TRBD2 | NA | TRBJ2-3 | TRBV7-2 | CASSISGRITDTQYF | TGTGCCAGCAGCATAAGCGGGAGGATCACAGATACGCAGTATTTT
NA | NA | TRBJ2-3 | TRBV7-3 | CASSYAKGTQYF | TGTGCCAGCAGCTATGCCAAGGGGACGCAGTATTTT
NA | few | TRBJ2-1 | TRBV28 | CASSPLDSYNEQFF | TGTGCCAGCAGCCCGCTGGACAGTTACAATGAGCAGTTCTTC